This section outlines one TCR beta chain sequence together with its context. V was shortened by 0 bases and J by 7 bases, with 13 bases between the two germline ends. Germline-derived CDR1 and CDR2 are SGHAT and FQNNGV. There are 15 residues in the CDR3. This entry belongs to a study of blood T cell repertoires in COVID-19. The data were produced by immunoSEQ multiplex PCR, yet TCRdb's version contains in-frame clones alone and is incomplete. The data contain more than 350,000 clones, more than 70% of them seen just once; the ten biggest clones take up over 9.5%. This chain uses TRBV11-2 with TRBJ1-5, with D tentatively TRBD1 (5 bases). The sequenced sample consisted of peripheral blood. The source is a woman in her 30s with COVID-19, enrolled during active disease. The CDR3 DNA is TGTGCCAGCAGCTTAGATGGGCAGGGCAGCCAGCCCCAGCATTTT. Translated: CASSLDGQGSQPQHF.